A single sample is the source of the 28 T cell receptor beta chains below, sequenced in a study of shared clonotypes between healthy human individuals (dated by TCRdb to 2020 to 2022). Receptor amplification or capture employed the immunoSEQ multiplex PCR assay. The clones in this table, taken by TCRdb from immuneACCESS, are in-frame only. Not every clone is retained; where verified, under half of the shortfall comes from an unresolved V gene, and the cause of the rest is unknown. The sample has around 750,000 clones on record, over 65% of them singletons. The ten largest clonotypes hold more than 1.5% of the sample. Material: memory CD4+ T cells sorted from blood. The sample's cell subset or site, from its label and the paper: CD45RA-negative fraction. The receptors come from a woman in her twenties or thirties in good health.

The gene calls are TRBV9 and TRBJ2-1, with TRBD1 matching 9 bases. Germline values: CDR1 SGDLS, CDR2 YYNGEE. Losses at the gene ends were 7 bases for V and 8 bases for J; bases not matched to a gene: 13. This CDR3 region has 15 residues. Written as DNA, the CDR3 is TGTGCCAGCTCTCTAACGGGGACAGGGTCGCATGAGCAGTTCTTC. It translates to CASSLTGTGSHEQFF.

This chain joins TRBV7-9 and TRBJ1-2, with D tentatively TRBD1 (5 bases). CDR1 is SEHNR, CDR2 FQNEAQ, per germline (reference sequence). The CDR3 extends over 12 amino acids. The V end lost 6 bases, the J end lost 4 bases, and 9 bases lay between the germline ends. CDR3 nucleotide sequence: TGTGCCAGCAGGACAGATACCTATGGCTACACCTTC. Translating gives CASRTDTYGYTF.

The gene calls are TRBV28 and TRBJ1-5; 7 bases agree with TRBD1. CDR1 and CDR2 from the germline V gene are MDHEN and SYDVKM. J gave up 3 bases and V 6 bases, and 11 bases lay outside the gene matches. There are 16 residues in the CDR3. CDR3 amino acids: CASSEETGIDNQPQHF. The CDR3 DNA follows: TGTGCCAGCAGCGAGGAGACAGGGATTGACAATCAGCCCCAGCATTTT.

This chain joins TRBV2 and TRBJ2-3; perhaps TRBD2 as D (5 bases). The CDR3 is 13 amino acids. The germline V and J ends were trimmed by 4 bases and 5 bases, with 10 bases remaining between them. Germline CDR1 SNHLY, CDR2 FYNNEI. CDR3 amino acids: CASSGRGGDTQYF. The CDR3 nucleotides read TGTGCCAGCAGTGGGCGAGGAGGAGATACGCAGTATTTT.

This chain connects TRBV2 to TRBJ1-4; D is undetermined. The ends were cut back, 6 bases at V and 3 bases at J, with 8 bases in the middle. The germline CDR1 and CDR2 sequences are SNHLY and FYNNEI. The CDR3 is made up of 13 amino acids. CDR3 loop: CASSRSANEKLFF. The CDR3 coding sequence is TGTGCCAGCAGCCGCTCGGCTAATGAAAAACTGTTTTTT.

V is TRBV10-3 and J is TRBJ2-1; the D is unclear. Germline-derived CDR1 and CDR2 are ENHRY and SYGVKD. This CDR3 has 13 amino acids. V shed 8 bases and J shed 7 bases, with 15 bases lying between them. This chain's CDR3 is CAILSLGENEQFF. The CDR3 DNA reads TGTGCCATCCTAAGCTTAGGAGAGAATGAGCAGTTCTTC.

The chain joins TRBV7-2 to TRBJ1-1; D gene uncertain. CDR1 SGHTA and CDR2 FQGNSA come from the germline V gene. V was pared by 3 bases and J by 0 bases, with 8 bases between. This CDR3 contains 14 residues. The CDR3 protein is CASSLRILNTEAFF. The CDR3 nucleotides are TGTGCCAGCAGCTTGAGGATACTGAACACTGAAGCTTTCTTT.

The sample holds a few counts of this clone. This rearrangement joins TRBV6-1 to TRBJ1-1; D is possibly TRBD1 (5 bases). This CDR3 spans 14 amino acids. The V gene lost 2 bases and the J gene lost 8 bases, with 15 bases spanning the gap. The germline V gene has CDR1 MNHNS and CDR2 SASEGT. The CDR3 sequence is CASSERGGANEAFF. CDR3 nucleotides: TGTGCCAGCAGTGAAAGGGGAGGAGCCAACGAAGCTTTCTTT.

The rearrangement uses TRBV15 and TRBJ2-1; 10 nucleotides match TRBD2. Per the germline V gene, CDR1 is LNHNV and CDR2 is YYDKDF (reference sequence). The CDR3 totals 17 residues. The junction had 9 bases not matched to a gene; V was cut back by 1 base and J by 6 bases. The CDR3 reads CATSRALTSGISNEQFF. For the CDR3, the DNA is TGTGCCACCAGCAGAGCCCTTACTAGCGGGATTAGCAATGAGCAGTTCTTC. Full variable domain (outside the CDR3, taken from reference TRBV15 and TRBJ2-1): DAMVIQNPRYQVTQFGKPVTLSCSQTLNHNVMYWYQQKSSQAPKLLFHYYDKDFNNEADTPDNFQSRRPNTSFCFLDIRSPGLGDTAMYLCATSRALTSGISNEQFFGPGTRLTVL.

The rearrangement uses TRBV7-3 and TRBJ2-2; D unresolved. V was clipped by 3 bases and J by 6 bases, with 26 bases between them. The germline V gene encodes CDR1 SGHTA and CDR2 FQGTGA. The CDR3 loop spans 19 amino acids. In DNA form, the CDR3 reads TGTGCCAGCAGCTTCTTGGTTTGTCGAAAGACTCGTATCGCCGGGGAGCTGTTTTTT. Protein sequence: CASSFLVCRKTRIAGELFF.

The rearrangement joins TRBV11-2 to TRBJ2-1; possible D gene TRBD1, 5 bases. Germline CDR1 is SGHAT and CDR2 is FQNNGV. The V gene lost 5 bases and the J gene lost 3 bases, with 8 bases spanning the gap. The length of the CDR3 is 13 residues. CDR3 coding DNA: TGTGCCAGCAGCCAGGGAATCTACAATGAGCAGTTCTTC. Protein: CASSQGIYNEQFF.

In this sample, this clone turned up once. This chain joins TRBV27 and TRBJ2-5; tentatively, D is TRBD1 (6 bases). The CDR3 is made up of 15 amino acids. The ends were cut back, 4 bases at V and 1 base at J, with 13 bases in the middle. Germline V CDR1 and CDR2: MNHEY, SMNVEV (reference sequence). The chain's CDR3 is CASSSKTGFQETQYF. CDR3 coding DNA: TGTGCCAGCAGTTCGAAGACAGGATTCCAAGAGACCCAGTACTTC.

The CDR3 reads CASSQLQGVGGNTIYF. CDR3 DNA: TGTGCCAGCAGTCAACTACAGGGGGTCGGCGGAAACACCATATATTTT. J is TRBJ1-3 and V is TRBV7-6; 8 bases agree with TRBD1. The CDR3 sequence is 16 residues long. Germline assignment: CDR1 SGHVS and CDR2 FNYEAQ. Trimming removed 6 bases from V and 4 bases from J; junction bases left unmatched: 11.

The chain uses TRBV2 and TRBJ2-3, with no clear D. This CDR3 is built from 14 residues. Germline lookup yields CDR1 SNHLY and CDR2 FYNNEI. V lost 7 bases and J 0 bases, leaving 11 bases between the germline ends. As DNA, the CDR3 is TGTGCCAGCAATCGGCTAACTAGCACAGATACGCAGTATTTT. This sequence encodes CASNRLTSTDTQYF.

V and J are TRBV14 and TRBJ1-1, with D perhaps matching TRBD1 (5 bases). Germline V gene sequence: CDR1 SGHDN, CDR2 FVKESK. The CDR3 spans 14 residues. V was cut by 4 bases and J by 0 bases, with 9 bases left in between. CDR3 sequence (DNA): TGTGCCAGCAGCCCGGCAGGGATGAACACTGAAGCTTTCTTT. The encoded protein is CASSPAGMNTEAFF. The variable domain in full, completed from reference TRBV14 and TRBJ1-1, reads EAGVTQFPSHSVIEKGQTVTLRCDPISGHDNLYWYRRVMGKEIKFLLHFVKESKQDESGMPNNRFLAERTGGTYSTLKVQPAELEDSGVYFCASSPAGMNTEAFFGQGTRLTVV.

V gene TRBV28 combines with J gene TRBJ2-1; D might be TRBD1 (7 bases). Trimming removed 4 bases from V and 4 bases from J, with 14 bases in between. CDR1 MDHEN and CDR2 SYDVKM come from the germline V gene. The CDR3 is made up of 15 amino acids. CDR3 region: CASSSSGGLYNEQFF. CDR3 DNA: TGTGCCAGCAGTTCCTCAGGGGGACTGTACAATGAGCAGTTCTTC. The full variable domain, completed using reference TRBV28 and TRBJ2-1, is DVKVTQSSRYLVKRTGEKVFLECVQDMDHENMFWYRQDPGLGLRLIYFSYDVKMKEKGDIPEGYSVSREKKERFSLILESASTNQTSMYLCASSSSGGLYNEQFFGPGTRLTVL.

V and J are TRBV5-1 and TRBJ2-5, with TRBD1 identical over 10 bases. J lost 2 bases, V lost 4 bases, and 5 bases had no gene match. The V gene's germline CDR1 is SGHRS and CDR2 YFSETQ. This CDR3 spans 15 amino acids. CDR3: CASSDGQGGQETQYF. The DNA for the CDR3 is TGCGCCAGCAGCGACGGACAGGGGGGGCAAGAGACCCAGTACTTC.

The chain employs TRBV30 and TRBJ1-6; D might be TRBD1 (6 bases). The CDR3 has 14 residues. The germline V and J ends were trimmed by 4 bases and 7 bases, with 14 bases remaining between them. CDR1 is GTSNPN, CDR2 SVGIG, per germline (reference sequence). CDR3 bases: TGTGCCTGGAATGTGGGGGGCTGGAATTCACCCCTCCACTTT. This gives the protein CAWNVGGWNSPLHF.

This chain links TRBV10-1 with TRBJ1-4, with D unclear. Trimming cost V 5 bases and J 5 bases, with 9 bases left between them. The CDR3 covers 13 residues. Germline V gene sequence: CDR1 WNHNN, CDR2 SYGVQD (reference sequence). The CDR3 spells CASSRGQNEKLFF. The CDR3 region has the DNA TGCGCCAGCAGTCGGGGTCAGAATGAAAAACTGTTTTTT.

Only a few counts were recorded for this clone. The chain combines TRBV28 with TRBJ1-2; 8 bases align to TRBD1. V lost 3 bases to trimming and J lost 8 bases; unmatched junction nucleotides: 11. There are 15 residues in the CDR3. Looked up from germline, CDR1 is MDHEN and CDR2 is SYDVKM. The CDR3 coding sequence is TGTGCCAGCAGTTTTCAGGGGGCGATTTTTGAGGGCTACACCTTC. Translating gives CASSFQGAIFEGYTF.

The chain combines TRBV14 with TRBJ1-1; tentative D call: TRBD1 (6 bases). CDR1 and CDR2 (germline): SGHDN, FVKESK. V lost 5 bases to trimming and J lost 0 bases, with 10 bases between them. CDR3 length: 14 residues. The CDR3 sequence is CASSSGQMNTEAFF. As DNA, the CDR3 is TGTGCCAGCAGCTCCGGACAGATGAACACTGAAGCTTTCTTT. Based on the CDR3 plus reference TRBV14 and TRBJ1-1, the full variable domain is EAGVTQFPSHSVIEKGQTVTLRCDPISGHDNLYWYRRVMGKEIKFLLHFVKESKQDESGMPNNRFLAERTGGTYSTLKVQPAELEDSGVYFCASSSGQMNTEAFFGQGTRLTVV.

The genes are TRBV11-2 and TRBJ2-1; 9 bases are shared with TRBD2. V was pared by 0 bases and J by 9 bases, with 9 bases of the junction left unmatched. Germline V gives CDR1 SGHAT, CDR2 FQNNGV. This CDR3 is 16 amino acids long. The CDR3 nucleotides read TGTGCCAGCAGCTTAGATTGGGCGGGAGGGCCGGTTGAGCAGTTCTTC. The encoded protein is CASSLDWAGGPVEQFF. The variable domain in full, completed from reference TRBV11-2 and TRBJ2-1, reads EAGVAQSPRYKIIEKRQSVAFWCNPISGHATLYWYQQILGQGPKLLIQFQNNGVVDDSQLPKDRFSAERLKGVDSTLKIQPAKLEDSAVYLCASSLDWAGGPVEQFFGPGTRLTVL.

The gene calls are TRBV28 and TRBJ2-1, with 9 positions matching TRBD1. The germline V gene has CDR1 MDHEN and CDR2 SYDVKM. The CDR3 runs 14 residues. V was pared by 6 bases and J by 8 bases, with 8 bases of the junction left unmatched. As DNA, the CDR3 is TGTGCCAGCAGGGGGGGACAGGGTGTACATGAGCAGTTCTTC. Its protein is CASRGGQGVHEQFF.

J is TRBJ2-3 and V is TRBV5-4; 9 bases align to TRBD1. This CDR3 has 17 amino acids. Germline CDR1 is SGHNT and CDR2 is YYREEE (reference sequence). With 5 bases clipped from V and 7 bases from J, the junction kept 17 bases outside the gene matches. The CDR3 DNA sequence: TGTGCCAGCAGGCAAACCGCCGGGGACAGGGCTCAGAATACGCAGTATTTT. This encodes CASRQTAGDRAQNTQYF.

The V and J genes are TRBV5-1 and TRBJ2-1, with 8 positions matching TRBD2. The ends lost 0 bases at V and 2 bases at J; junction bases unmatched: 4. The V gene's germline CDR1 is SGHRS and CDR2 YFSETQ. The CDR3 extends over 16 amino acids. The DNA of the CDR3 is TGCGCCAGCAGCTTGGTTATACTAGCGGCCTACAATGAGCAGTTCTTC. Translation: CASSLVILAAYNEQFF.

The chain links TRBV5-5 to TRBJ2-7; 12 nucleotides agree with TRBD1. J gave up 5 bases and V 3 bases, and 6 bases lay outside the gene matches. Looked up from germline, CDR1 is SGHKS and CDR2 is YYEKEE (reference sequence). This CDR3 is built from 15 residues. DNA of the CDR3: TGTGCCAGCAGCTGGAGGGACAGGGGGCTCCACGAGCAGTACTTC. Translating gives CASSWRDRGLHEQYF.

This clone was counted many times. This chain joins TRBV14 and TRBJ1-1, with no clear D. This CDR3 has 13 residues. V gave up 4 bases and J gave up 1 base, with 7 bases separating them. The V gene's germline CDR1 is SGHDN and CDR2 FVKESK. The CDR3 DNA sequence: TGTGCCAGCAGCCCGAGACAGAACACTGAAGCTTTCTTT. Translated: CASSPRQNTEAFF.

This clone was picked up a small number of times. The chain's CDR3 is CASSSETGINQPQHF. DNA of the CDR3: TGTGCCAGCAGCTCCGAGACAGGGATAAATCAGCCCCAGCATTTT. The rearrangement uses TRBV7-9 and TRBJ1-5; 7 bases fit TRBD1. Germline V lookup: CDR1 SEHNR, CDR2 FQNEAQ (reference sequence). The CDR3 is 15 residues long. J was trimmed by 4 bases and V by 4 bases; bases with no gene match: 7.